A selection of T cell receptor beta chains follows, all from one sample in a study of Ad26.COV2.S vaccination and SARS-CoV-2 variants. Data came from immunoSEQ multiplex PCR; TCRdb stores just in-frame clones and leaves some out. The sample contains about 400,000 clones, more than 85% of which appear only once. Sequencing was performed on peripheral blood, taken in a trial of Ad26.COV2.S vaccine versus placebo. The receptors were gathered from a person aged 18-60 years who received the Ad26.COV2.S COVID-19 vaccine or a placebo. Both conserved end residues are part of each CDR3. A D gene is named only where the DNA matches it firmly.

>TRBJ1-5|TRBV27|NA
CASSFKGPNQPQHF
>TRBJ2-1|TRBV6-6|NA
CASLTLAYATSKFF
>TRBJ2-1|TRBV25-1|TRBD1
CASSESGDRGGSYNEQFF
>TRBJ2-4|TRBV5-1|TRBD1
CASSLHPTGGENIQYF
>TRBJ1-5|TRBV18|NA
CASSLARGSAQHF
>TRBJ2-1|TRBV11-3|NA
CASSRRTEGNEQFF
>TRBJ2-3|TRBV25-1|TRBD1
CASSRDRGTDTQYF
>TRBJ1-4|TRBV7-2|NA
CASSFRAREKLFF
>TRBJ2-1|TRBV19|TRBD2
CASSSPRGVTYNEQFF
>TRBJ2-7|TRBV12-3/TRBV12-4|NA
CASSTAYEQYF
>TRBJ2-2|TRBV6-5|TRBD1
CASRLGQGATGELFF
>TRBJ1-5|TRBV7-8|NA
CASSLGTGNYPQHF
>TRBJ1-1|TRBV6-6|TRBD1
CASSKTGIEAFF
>TRBJ1-5|TRBV7-9|NA
CASSLGRGMRNQPQHF
>TRBJ2-5|TRBV4-1|NA
CASSQEEGPETQYF
>TRBJ1-5|TRBV6-5|NA
CASSEGRESNQPQHF
>TRBJ2-2|TRBV7-9|NA
CASSLSSTGELFF
>TRBJ1-3|TRBV5-4|NA
CASSLGTQAGNTIYF
>TRBJ2-2|TRBV15|NA
CATSPVGAWGTGELFF
>TRBJ2-1|TRBV4-1|NA
CASSLLPGQGYHNEQFF
>TRBJ1-2|TRBV4-3|NA
CASSQGLGFNYGYTF
>TRBJ1-1|TRBV7-2|NA
CASSPRVNAEAFF
>TRBJ1-4|TRBV10-3|NA
CAISESPRDTNEKLFF
>TRBJ2-5|TRBV19|TRBD2
CASSIDLSGAQETQYF
>TRBJ1-5|TRBV7-2|TRBD1
CASSSGGPYSNQPQHF
>TRBJ2-1|TRBV18|TRBD1
CASSPSKDRDVEQFF
>TRBJ2-2|TRBV5-1|NA
CASSLKGAGELFF
>TRBJ1-1|TRBV12-5|NA
CASALSIPNTEAFF
>TRBJ1-5|TRBV29-1|TRBD1
CSVETTGKYQPQHF
>TRBJ1-6|TRBV6-5|NA
CASRIQTVSPLHF
>TRBJ1-2|TRBV6-5|NA
CASSYSIVYGYTF
>TRBJ1-2|TRBV19|TRBD1
CASRPDAGTAGYTF
>TRBJ1-6|TRBV4-3|NA
CASSQEVSSYNSPLHF
>TRBJ2-2|TRBV30|NA
CAWSGQAFTGELFF
>TRBJ1-1|TRBV9|NA
CASSVQAGDTEAFF
>TRBJ2-5|TRBV11-2|NA
CASSLETTYQETQYF
>TRBJ2-7|TRBV27|NA
CASSPIVRGEQYF
>TRBJ2-3|TRBV5-1|NA
CASSSLGSDTQYF
>TRBJ2-1|TRBV18|NA
CASSRLQAYNEQFF
>TRBJ2-3|TRBV7-6|TRBD1
CASSHRTGMGDTQYF
>TRBJ2-5|TRBV2|NA
CASRDRRGQETQYF
>TRBJ2-7|TRBV7-9|TRBD2
CASSPREASGGQSPYEQYF
>TRBJ2-7|TRBV18|NA
CASSPTTVNYEQYF
>TRBJ1-1|TRBV3-1/TRBV3-2|NA
CASSQVRNTEAFF
>TRBJ1-1|TRBV5-1|NA
CASSSDSSNTEAFF
>TRBJ1-1|TRBV3-1/TRBV3-2|TRBD1
CASSQLRDRVGEAFF
>TRBJ2-7|TRBV5-1|NA
CASSLEGRETGEQYF
>TRBJ1-1|TRBV4-1|TRBD1
CASRRAGGWITEAFF
>TRBJ1-1|TRBV5-4|NA
CASSLKGIGTEAFF
>TRBJ2-2|TRBV9|NA
CASSTTDGELFF
>TRBJ1-5|TRBV5-8|NA
CASRGLGGYQPQHF
>TRBJ2-1|TRBV18|NA
CASSPSKGNEQFF
>TRBJ1-2|TRBV6-1|NA
CASSDGPSYGYTF
>TRBJ1-5|TRBV6-1|NA
CASSEKGSWNQPQHF
>TRBJ2-2|TRBV19|NA
CASRRDMNTGELFF